The TCR beta chain under discussion was sequenced for a study of blood T cell repertoires in COVID-19. The CDR3 has 18 residues. V lost 3 bases to trimming and J lost 1 base; unmatched junction nucleotides: 13. CDR1 and CDR2 (germline): SGHDT, YYEEEE. Clones were sequenced by immunoSEQ multiplex PCR, and TCRdb holds only the in-frame ones, with some missing. This sample has about 480,000 clones, with less than 90% found just once. Participants were placed into cohorts based on the clinical history they reported. The sequenced sample consisted of PBMCs or T cells enriched from blood (not recorded which). The chain couples TRBV5-6 to TRBJ2-3; 8 nucleotides agree with TRBD1. The TCR was taken from a woman aged 55-75 years who had recovered from COVID-19. The CDR3 loop is CASSSRTGLSIGTDTQYF. The CDR3 nucleotides read TGTGCCAGCAGCTCCAGGACAGGGCTTAGTATCGGCACAGATACGCAGTATTTT.